A selection of T cell receptor beta chains follows, all from one sample in a study of CD8+CD57+ T cells in acquired aplastic anemia. In TCRdb, the reads were re-called with MiXCR into one record per CDR3 protein. The table records 450,000 to 550,000 distinct CDR3 sequences, approximately 33% of them present only once. The sample taken for sequencing was sorted CD4+, CD8+, or CD8+CD57+ T cells (not recorded which) from PBMCs. These TCRs come from a human donor with aplastic anemia. Both conserved end residues are part of each CDR3. The D gene is left open where the match is weak. Only part of the rows carry a size: once, few, many, or a class if the clone is expanded.

d_call: NA; v_call: TRBV5-5; j_call: TRBJ2-7; clone_size: NA; cdr3_length: 15; cdr3_nt: TGTGCCAGCAGCGGCGGACTGCAGGGATCCTACGAGCAGTACTTC; cdr3_aa: CASSGGLQGSYEQYF
d_call: NA; v_call: TRBV4-3; j_call: TRBJ1-4; clone_size: NA; cdr3_length: 14; cdr3_nt: TGCGCCAGCAGCCAAGAGACAGCTAATGAAAAACTGTTTTTT; cdr3_aa: CASSQETANEKLFF
d_call: NA; v_call: TRBV24-1; j_call: TRBJ1-6; clone_size: few; cdr3_length: 14; cdr3_nt: TGTGCCACCAGTGTGGACAGACGAAATTCACCCCTCCACTTT; cdr3_aa: CATSVDRRNSPLHF
d_call: NA; v_call: TRBV10-1; j_call: TRBJ2-7; clone_size: many; cdr3_length: 14; cdr3_nt: TGCGCCAGCAGTGAGTCGGGCAGGCCCGGCGAGCAGTACTTC; cdr3_aa: CASSESGRPGEQYF
d_call: NA; v_call: TRBV29-1; j_call: TRBJ1-1; clone_size: once; cdr3_length: 13; cdr3_nt: TGCAGCGTTGCAGGGAATATGCACACTGAAGCTTTCTTT; cdr3_aa: CSVAGNMHTEAFF
d_call: TRBD1; v_call: TRBV2; j_call: TRBJ2-1; clone_size: NA; cdr3_length: 13; cdr3_nt: TGTGCCAGCAGCTACGGGACAGTGAGTGAGCAGTTCTTC; cdr3_aa: CASSYGTVSEQFF
d_call: TRBD1; v_call: TRBV6-1; j_call: TRBJ1-6; clone_size: few; cdr3_length: 15; cdr3_nt: TGTGCCAGCAGAGCAAGACAGGGGCTTTTCTCACCCCTCCACTTT; cdr3_aa: CASRARQGLFSPLHF
d_call: TRBD2; v_call: TRBV20-1; j_call: TRBJ2-1; clone_size: once; cdr3_length: 14; cdr3_nt: TGCAGTGCTGTATGGGCTAGCGGATACAATGAGCAGTTCTTC; cdr3_aa: CSAVWASGYNEQFF
d_call: NA; v_call: TRBV25-1; j_call: TRBJ1-1; clone_size: NA; cdr3_length: 18; cdr3_nt: TGTGCCAGCAGTGAATACCAAACGAGCGGACGGATAAACACTGAAGCTTTCTTT; cdr3_aa: CASSEYQTSGRINTEAFF
d_call: NA; v_call: TRBV2; j_call: TRBJ1-5; clone_size: many; cdr3_length: 13; cdr3_nt: TGTGCCAGCAGAGACGGAGGCTGGGAGCCCCAGCATTTT; cdr3_aa: CASRDGGWEPQHF
d_call: NA; v_call: TRBV6-1; j_call: TRBJ1-2; clone_size: NA; cdr3_length: 18; cdr3_nt: TGTGCCAGCAGTAGCCAAAGATCCCCCCTAGCTTCCCCCTATGGCTACACCTTC; cdr3_aa: CASSSQRSPLASPYGYTF
d_call: TRBD2; v_call: TRBV18; j_call: TRBJ2-6; clone_size: NA; cdr3_length: 17; cdr3_nt: TGTGCCAGCAACGTAGACTCGGGGGGGGCTGGGGCCAACGTCCTGACTTTC; cdr3_aa: CASNVDSGGAGANVLTF
d_call: NA; v_call: TRBV10-3; j_call: TRBJ1-5; clone_size: many; cdr3_length: 12; cdr3_nt: TGTGCCATCAGTGACGCGAATCAGCCCCAGCATTTT; cdr3_aa: CAISDANQPQHF
d_call: NA; v_call: TRBV6-1; j_call: TRBJ1-2; clone_size: few; cdr3_length: 13; cdr3_nt: TGTGCCAGCAGTGAAATGGAAGGGTATGGCTACACCTTC; cdr3_aa: CASSEMEGYGYTF
d_call: NA; v_call: TRBV7-8; j_call: TRBJ1-1; clone_size: many; cdr3_length: 16; cdr3_nt: TGTGCCAGCAGCCCAACACGGGCTTGGAGGAACACTGAAGCTTTCTTT; cdr3_aa: CASSPTRAWRNTEAFF
d_call: NA; v_call: TRBV7-3; j_call: TRBJ1-1; clone_size: many; cdr3_length: 13; cdr3_nt: TGTGCCAGCAGCCTCCATATGAACACTGAAGCTTTCTTT; cdr3_aa: CASSLHMNTEAFF
d_call: TRBD1; v_call: TRBV11-1; j_call: TRBJ2-7; clone_size: NA; cdr3_length: 12; cdr3_nt: TGTGCCGGGTCACAGGGGGCATACGAGCAGTACTTC; cdr3_aa: CAGSQGAYEQYF
d_call: TRBD2; v_call: TRBV2; j_call: TRBJ2-1; clone_size: few; cdr3_length: 15; cdr3_nt: TGTGCCAGCAGTCGCTTTAGCGGGGGGGGGGATGAGCAGTTCTTC; cdr3_aa: CASSRFSGGGDEQFF
d_call: TRBD1; v_call: TRBV2; j_call: TRBJ2-7; clone_size: many; cdr3_length: 14; cdr3_nt: TGTGCCAGCAGGTTACAGGGGGCCGCTCGCGAGCAGTACTTC; cdr3_aa: CASRLQGAAREQYF
d_call: TRBD1; v_call: TRBV19; j_call: TRBJ1-5; clone_size: few; cdr3_length: 18; cdr3_nt: TGTGCCAGTAGTATAGGTCGTAGTGACAGGGGCAGCAATCAGCCCCAGCATTTT; cdr3_aa: CASSIGRSDRGSNQPQHF
d_call: TRBD1; v_call: TRBV5-1; j_call: TRBJ1-2; clone_size: many; cdr3_length: 16; cdr3_nt: TGCGCCAGCAGCCCACGTAACGGACAGGGGTTCGATGGCTACACCTTC; cdr3_aa: CASSPRNGQGFDGYTF
d_call: TRBD1; v_call: TRBV20-1; j_call: TRBJ2-7; clone_size: many; cdr3_length: 15; cdr3_nt: TGCAGTGCATCGACAGGGGGCGCCAAGTCCTACGAGCAGTACTTC; cdr3_aa: CSASTGGAKSYEQYF
d_call: NA; v_call: TRBV9; j_call: TRBJ1-3; clone_size: NA; cdr3_length: 15; cdr3_nt: TGTGCCAGCAGCGTAGACGGAGCGACCGGAAACACCATATATTTT; cdr3_aa: CASSVDGATGNTIYF
d_call: NA; v_call: TRBV6-5; j_call: TRBJ1-1; clone_size: NA; cdr3_length: 14; cdr3_nt: TGTGCCAGCAGTTACTCGTGGGGGAACACTGAAGCTTTCTTT; cdr3_aa: CASSYSWGNTEAFF
d_call: NA; v_call: TRBV20-1; j_call: TRBJ2-2; clone_size: NA; cdr3_length: 14; cdr3_nt: TGCAGCGCTAGAGATCCGAGGGTTTACGGGGAGCTGTTTTTT; cdr3_aa: CSARDPRVYGELFF
d_call: NA; v_call: TRBV7-2; j_call: TRBJ1-2; clone_size: NA; cdr3_length: 13; cdr3_nt: TGTGCCAGCAGTCTCGGATCGTATGGTGGCTACACCTTC; cdr3_aa: CASSLGSYGGYTF
d_call: NA; v_call: TRBV19; j_call: TRBJ1-5; clone_size: NA; cdr3_length: 17; cdr3_nt: TGTGCCAGTAGTACCCCGGGGGGGGGTCATAGCAATCAGCCCCAGCATTTT; cdr3_aa: CASSTPGGGHSNQPQHF
d_call: NA; v_call: TRBV6-1; j_call: TRBJ1-2; clone_size: many; cdr3_length: 11; cdr3_nt: TGTGCCAGCAGTGTGTCAGCCCGCTGGACCTTC; cdr3_aa: CASSVSARWTF
d_call: NA; v_call: TRBV7-2; j_call: TRBJ1-5; clone_size: many; cdr3_length: 13; cdr3_nt: TGTGCCAGCAGCTTGGAGGCTGCTCAGCCCCAGCATTTT; cdr3_aa: CASSLEAAQPQHF
d_call: NA; v_call: TRBV29-1; j_call: TRBJ1-1; clone_size: many; cdr3_length: 12; cdr3_nt: TGCAGCGTTCGGAATCTGAACACTGAAGCTTTCTTT; cdr3_aa: CSVRNLNTEAFF
d_call: NA; v_call: TRBV25-1; j_call: TRBJ1-2; clone_size: NA; cdr3_length: 17; cdr3_nt: TGTGCCAGCAGTTCTCTCAAGGGAACAGGGCCGCGGGAAGGCTACACCTTC; cdr3_aa: CASSSLKGTGPREGYTF
d_call: NA; v_call: TRBV19; j_call: TRBJ1-2; clone_size: many; cdr3_length: 14; cdr3_nt: TGTGCCAGTAGTACAAGCCGCCGGAGGGATGGCTACACCTTC; cdr3_aa: CASSTSRRRDGYTF
d_call: TRBD1; v_call: TRBV2; j_call: TRBJ1-4; clone_size: NA; cdr3_length: 15; cdr3_nt: TGTGCCAGCAGTAGCAGACAGGGTTCAGATGAAAAACTGTCTTTT; cdr3_aa: CASSSRQGSDEKLSF
d_call: NA; v_call: TRBV29-1; j_call: TRBJ2-3; clone_size: many; cdr3_length: 11; cdr3_nt: TGCAGCGTTGTCATCCTGGATACGCAGTATTTT; cdr3_aa: CSVVILDTQYF
d_call: NA; v_call: TRBV19; j_call: TRBJ1-6; clone_size: few; cdr3_length: 15; cdr3_nt: TGTGCCAGTAGTATACCACCCTCTTCTAATTCACCCCTCCACTTT; cdr3_aa: CASSIPPSSNSPLHF
d_call: NA; v_call: TRBV2; j_call: TRBJ2-7; clone_size: many; cdr3_length: 16; cdr3_nt: TGTGCCAGCAGTGAGAAGAGGGCGCAGGGTCGCTACGAGCAGTACTTC; cdr3_aa: CASSEKRAQGRYEQYF
d_call: TRBD1; v_call: TRBV29-1; j_call: TRBJ2-1; clone_size: NA; cdr3_length: 12; cdr3_nt: TGCAGCGTAGACAGGGGGCGCAATGAGCAGTTCTTC; cdr3_aa: CSVDRGRNEQFF
d_call: NA; v_call: TRBV19; j_call: TRBJ2-2; clone_size: many; cdr3_length: 14; cdr3_nt: TGTGCCAGTCGAGCGGTCACGAACACCGGGGAGCTGTTTTTT; cdr3_aa: CASRAVTNTGELFF
d_call: NA; v_call: TRBV12-3/TRBV12-4; j_call: TRBJ1-1; clone_size: NA; cdr3_length: 15; cdr3_nt: TGTGCCAGCAGTTTAGCGGGGGGCAGGGGTACTGAAGCTTTCTTT; cdr3_aa: CASSLAGGRGTEAFF
d_call: NA; v_call: TRBV10-3; j_call: TRBJ1-5; clone_size: few; cdr3_length: 13; cdr3_nt: TGTGCCAGCAAACAATATAGCAATCAGCCCCAGCATTTT; cdr3_aa: CASKQYSNQPQHF
d_call: NA; v_call: TRBV25-1; j_call: TRBJ1-5; clone_size: NA; cdr3_length: 16; cdr3_nt: TGTGCCAGCAGTTTACCAGGGGCGGGCGGCAATCAGCCCCAGCATTTT; cdr3_aa: CASSLPGAGGNQPQHF
d_call: NA; v_call: TRBV20-1; j_call: TRBJ2-7; clone_size: once; cdr3_length: 17; cdr3_nt: TGCAGTGTTACACCCTACCTGATATCTACGGGAAGTATCGAGCAGTACTTC; cdr3_aa: CSVTPYLISTGSIEQYF
d_call: NA; v_call: TRBV19; j_call: TRBJ1-5; clone_size: NA; cdr3_length: 14; cdr3_nt: TGTGCCAGTAGCAAATGGGGGGTTGGGCAGCCCCAGCATTTT; cdr3_aa: CASSKWGVGQPQHF
d_call: TRBD2; v_call: TRBV11-2; j_call: TRBJ2-1; clone_size: NA; cdr3_length: 15; cdr3_nt: TGTGCCAGCACCTCGGTAGCGGGAGAATACAATGAGCAGTTCTTC; cdr3_aa: CASTSVAGEYNEQFF
d_call: TRBD2; v_call: TRBV7-9; j_call: TRBJ2-3; clone_size: NA; cdr3_length: 16; cdr3_nt: TGTGCCAGCAGTGAAAGGGGACTAGCGGGAATAGATACGCAGTATTTT; cdr3_aa: CASSERGLAGIDTQYF
d_call: NA; v_call: TRBV9; j_call: TRBJ1-3; clone_size: many; cdr3_length: 14; cdr3_nt: TGTGCCAGCAGCGTAGATAGCTCTGGAAACACCATATATTTT; cdr3_aa: CASSVDSSGNTIYF
d_call: NA; v_call: TRBV14; j_call: TRBJ2-7; clone_size: many; cdr3_length: 14; cdr3_nt: TGTGCCAGCAGCCAAGGGACAGTTTCGAACGAGCAGTACTTC; cdr3_aa: CASSQGTVSNEQYF
d_call: TRBD1; v_call: TRBV6-1; j_call: TRBJ2-3; clone_size: NA; cdr3_length: 12; cdr3_nt: TGTGCCAGCAGGACAGGGACAGATACGCAGTATTTT; cdr3_aa: CASRTGTDTQYF
d_call: NA; v_call: TRBV5-1; j_call: TRBJ1-5; clone_size: few; cdr3_length: 15; cdr3_nt: TGCGCCAGCAGCTTGGATGGCAGCGGGAATCAGCCCCAGCATTTT; cdr3_aa: CASSLDGSGNQPQHF